The 20 T cell receptor beta chains below come from one sample, sequenced in a study of blood T cells in healthy people across ages. The use of a sample-barcoded 5' primer and a J-beta primer mix characterized a second PCR of roughly 6 to 11 cycles. Using its own MiXCR run on the 5' RACE reads, TCRdb lists one record per CDR3 protein. The repertoire consists of 650,000 to 700,000 distinct CDR3 sequences, with about 30% occurring once and the leading ten covering about 16%. The sequencing sample was made of blood. These receptors were taken from a woman over 75 in good health.

In this sample, this clonotype turned up many times. This rearrangement joins TRBV28 to TRBJ1-2, with 9 positions matching TRBD1. The CDR3 totals 14 residues. V shed 6 bases, J shed 6 bases, and the junction held 8 bases outside the gene matches. Germline CDR1 is MDHEN and CDR2 is SYDVKM. CDR3 coding DNA: TGTGCCAGCAGAACGGGACAGGGAATAGATGGCTACACCTTC. Protein: CASRTGQGIDGYTF.

V is TRBV6-5 and J is TRBJ2-1; D is unclear. CDR1 is MNHEY, CDR2 SVGAGI, per germline. V was shortened by 0 bases and J by 1 base, with 10 bases between the two germline ends. The CDR3 has 16 amino acids. The CDR3 is CASSYSWSSSYNEQFF. The CDR3 region has the DNA TGTGCCAGCAGTTACTCGTGGTCTAGTTCCTACAATGAGCAGTTCTTC.

In its sample, this clonotype was seen many times. The chain employs TRBV29-1 and TRBJ1-1, with D unclear. Trimming removed 3 bases from V and 3 bases from J, with 2 bases in between. The CDR3 is made up of 10 amino acids. Germline CDR1 and CDR2: SQVTM and ANQGSEA. The DNA for the CDR3 is TGCAGCGTTGAGTACACTGAAGCTTTCTTT. Translating gives CSVEYTEAFF.

This clonotype was detected many times. The V and J genes are TRBV3-1 and TRBJ2-3; D gene ambiguous. The CDR3 is 13 amino acids. The germline CDR1 and CDR2 sequences are LGHDT and YNNKEL (reference sequence). V dropped 1 base and J dropped 5 bases, with 7 bases sitting between them. In DNA form, the CDR3 reads TGTGCCAGCAGCCAAGGTCAAGGAGATACGCAGTATTTT. Protein: CASSQGQGDTQYF.

The chain uses TRBV12-3 or TRBV12-4 and TRBJ1-1; maybe TRBD1 (6 bases). CDR3 length equals 17 residues. Trimming cost V 3 bases and J 0 bases, with 17 bases left between them. The CDR3 DNA follows: TGTGCCAGCAGTTTTAGGGGGTCGGGGTATATGAACACTGAAGCTTTCTTT. Residues: CASSFRGSGYMNTEAFF.

A note on this clonotype: A much more abundant neighbour one base away suggests this may be a read error. This chain connects TRBV9 to TRBJ1-1; tentative D call: TRBD1 (6 bases). Germline values: CDR1 SGDLS, CDR2 YYNGEE. The CDR3 consists of 14 residues. CDR3 protein: CAGSVQGTGTEAFF. The CDR3 DNA follows: TGTGCCGGCAGCGTCCAGGGGACGGGAACTGAAGCTTTCTTT. Combining the CDR3 with reference TRBV9 and TRBJ1-1 gives the whole variable domain DSGVTQTPKHLITATGQRVTLRCSPRSGDLSVYWYQQSLDQGLQFLIQYYNGEERAKGNILERFSAQQFPDLHSELNLSSLELGDSALYFCAGSVQGTGTEAFFGQGTRLTVV.

The rearrangement joins TRBV30 to TRBJ2-1, with D uncertain. This CDR3 is 16 amino acids long. V gave up 0 bases and J gave up 7 bases, with 19 bases separating them. The germline gives CDR1 GTSNPN, CDR2 SVGIG (reference sequence). The CDR3 protein is CAWSVQGLTYPNEQFF. The CDR3 region has the DNA TGTGCCTGGAGTGTACAAGGGCTGACGTACCCAAATGAGCAGTTCTTC.

The CDR3 protein is CASSQVAEYHEQFF. Written as DNA, the CDR3 is TGCGCCAGCAGCCAAGTGGCGGAATATCATGAGCAGTTCTTC. This chain uses TRBV4-1 with TRBJ2-1, with D hard to call. Between the trimmed V and J ends, which lost 1 base and 8 bases, there was a span of 12 bases. This CDR3 is 14 amino acids long. Germline V gene data show CDR1 as MGHRA and CDR2 as YSYEKL.

Note on this clonotype: A much larger clone lies a single base off, so this may be a read error. The chain joins TRBV20-1 to TRBJ2-7; possible D gene TRBD1, 5 bases. This CDR3 is built from 12 residues. CDR1 and CDR2 (germline): DFQATT, SNEGSKA (reference sequence). The CDR3 spells CRAVGQAYEQYF. In DNA form, the CDR3 reads TGCAGGGCCGTTGGACAAGCCTACGAGCAGTACTTC.

This clonotype showed up just once. V and J are TRBV3-1 and TRBJ1-6; D call uncertain. Trimming removed 1 base at V and 14 bases at J, with 12 bases between. The CDR3 sequence is 13 residues long. The germline V gene encodes CDR1 LGHDT and CDR2 YNNKEL (reference sequence). CDR3 sequence reads: CASSQGWRGTLHF. CDR3 in DNA: TGTGCCAGCAGCCAAGGTTGGCGGGGTACCCTCCACTTT.

This clonotype was picked up a small number of times. V gene TRBV18 combines with J gene TRBJ1-1, with D perhaps matching TRBD1 (6 bases). This CDR3 region has 13 residues. The V end was cut by 5 bases, the J end by 7 bases, with 14 bases between. Looked up from germline, CDR1 is KGHSH and CDR2 is LQKENI. CDR3 protein: CASSGGQSGEAFF. CDR3 in DNA: TGTGCCAGCTCAGGAGGACAGTCGGGTGAAGCTTTCTTT. Looking up the rest from reference TRBV18 and TRBJ1-1 gives the full variable domain: NAGVMQNPRHLVRRRGQEARLRCSPMKGHSHVYWYRQLPEEGLKFMVYLQKENIIDESGMPKERFSAEFPKEGPSILRIQQVVRGDSAAYFCASSGGQSGEAFFGQGTRLTVV.

This clonotype showed up many times. The V and J genes are TRBV4-3 and TRBJ2-3; no clear D. Germline lookup yields CDR1 LGHNA and CDR2 YSLEER. This CDR3 spans 13 amino acids. Trimming shortened V by 0 bases and J by 7 bases, and 8 bases separated the two germline ends. CDR3 DNA: TGCGCCAGCAGCCAAGAGGGCGGTTATACGCAGTATTTT. Protein product: CASSQEGGYTQYF.

This chain connects TRBV20-1 to TRBJ1-2; D gene unclear. The CDR3 runs 11 residues. Between the trimmed V and J ends, which lost 6 bases and 4 bases, there was a span of 9 bases. Germline V CDR1 and CDR2: DFQATT, SNEGSKA (reference sequence). This CDR3 reads CSAAGAYGYTF. The CDR3, as DNA: TGCAGTGCAGCGGGAGCCTATGGCTACACCTTC.

This clonotype was observed at least ten times. This rearrangement joins TRBV10-3 to TRBJ2-1; TRBD2 might be the D (5 bases). The CDR3 totals 14 residues. The germline CDR1 and CDR2 sequences are ENHRY and SYGVKD. With 3 bases removed from V and 6 bases from J, the gap between germline ends came to 12 bases. CDR3: CAISEGGSSNEQFF. The DNA for the CDR3 is TGTGCCATCAGTGAAGGCGGGTCGAGCAATGAGCAGTTCTTC.

This clonotype has only a few counts. The rearrangement uses TRBV25-1 and TRBJ1-5; 7 bases match TRBD1. V lost 3 bases and J lost 9; bases outside the gene matches: 11. The germline gives CDR1 MGHDK, CDR2 SYGVNS. This CDR3 is built from 15 residues. The CDR3 DNA is TGTGCCAGCAGTGAGACAGGGATCTTCCAGGGGCCCCAGCATTTT. Translated: CASSETGIFQGPQHF.

This clonotype was recorded a few times. The chain uses TRBV2 and TRBJ2-1; D is tentatively TRBD1 or TRBD2 (7 bases each). V lost 4 bases and J 7 bases, leaving 17 bases between the germline ends. The CDR3 consists of 15 residues. Per the germline V gene, CDR1 is SNHLY and CDR2 is FYNNEI. CDR3: CASSGAGRGQNEQFF. For the CDR3, the DNA is TGTGCCAGCAGTGGGGCGGGGAGGGGGCAAAATGAGCAGTTCTTC.

This clonotype was counted many times. V and J are TRBV3-1 and TRBJ2-1, with D perhaps TRBD2 (6 bases). Deletions cut 4 bases from V and 0 bases from J, with 13 bases between. The CDR3 sequence is 16 residues long. The germline V gene has CDR1 LGHDT and CDR2 YNNKEL (reference sequence). The CDR3 DNA is TGTGCCAGCAGCCCACACGGGGGTTTCTCCTACAATGAGCAGTTCTTC. This gives the protein CASSPHGGFSYNEQFF.

Concerning this clonotype itself: Just one base apart from a much larger clone, this may be a read error. The chain couples TRBV5-1 to TRBJ2-5; TRBD1 is a possible D gene (5 bases). The CDR3 length is 14 residues. Germline CDR1 and CDR2: SGHRS and YFSETQ. The CDR3 sequence: CASSGQGSQGTQYF. The CDR3 region has the DNA TGCGCCAGCAGCGGGCAGGGAAGCCAAGGGACCCAGTACTTC.

The sample holds many counts of this clonotype. The CDR3 sequence is CSASGPSAATANEQFF. The CDR3 coding sequence is TGCAGTGCTAGCGGACCCTCGGCGGCTACAGCCAATGAGCAGTTCTTC. V and J are TRBV20-1 and TRBJ2-1; D unresolved. Germline CDR1 and CDR2: DFQATT and SNEGSKA (reference sequence). V lost 3 bases and J 6 bases, leaving 21 bases between the germline ends. The CDR3 has 16 residues.

Comment on this clonotype: This may be a read error, as it is one base from a much larger clone. The chain is built from TRBV3-1 and TRBJ2-5; D not resolved. This CDR3 region has 14 residues. CDR1 is LGHDT and CDR2 is YNNKEL in the germline V gene (reference sequence). Trimming took 0 bases from V and 11 from J, leaving 16 bases between them. CDR3 region: CASSQDGRINEQYF. The CDR3 DNA reads as TGTGCCAGCAGCCAAGATGGCCGGATCAATGAGCAGTACTTC.